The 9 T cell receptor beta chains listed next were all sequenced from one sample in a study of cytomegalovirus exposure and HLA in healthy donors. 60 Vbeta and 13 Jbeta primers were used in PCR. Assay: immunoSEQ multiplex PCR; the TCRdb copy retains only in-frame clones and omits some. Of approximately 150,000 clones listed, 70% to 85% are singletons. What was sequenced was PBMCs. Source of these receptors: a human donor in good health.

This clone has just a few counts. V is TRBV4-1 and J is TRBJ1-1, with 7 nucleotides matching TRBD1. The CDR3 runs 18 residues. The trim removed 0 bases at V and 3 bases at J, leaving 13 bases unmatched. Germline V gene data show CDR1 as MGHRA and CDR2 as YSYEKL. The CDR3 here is CASSQDGSGGGLDTEAFF. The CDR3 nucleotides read TGCGCCAGCAGCCAAGATGGGAGTGGAGGGGGCTTGGACACTGAAGCTTTCTTT.

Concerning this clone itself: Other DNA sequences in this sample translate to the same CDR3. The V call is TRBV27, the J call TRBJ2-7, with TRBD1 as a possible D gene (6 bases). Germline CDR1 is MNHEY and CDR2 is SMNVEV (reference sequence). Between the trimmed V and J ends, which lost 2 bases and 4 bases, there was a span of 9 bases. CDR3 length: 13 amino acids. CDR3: CASSLGTSYEQYF. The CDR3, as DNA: TGTGCCAGCAGTTTAGGGACATCTTACGAGCAGTACTTC.

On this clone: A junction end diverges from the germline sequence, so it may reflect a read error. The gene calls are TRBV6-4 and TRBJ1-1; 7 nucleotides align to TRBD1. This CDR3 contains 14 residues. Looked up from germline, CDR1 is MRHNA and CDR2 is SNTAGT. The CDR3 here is CASSPGTENAEAFF. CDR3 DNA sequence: TGTGCCAGCAGTCCCGGGACAGAGAACGCTGAAGCTTTCTTT.

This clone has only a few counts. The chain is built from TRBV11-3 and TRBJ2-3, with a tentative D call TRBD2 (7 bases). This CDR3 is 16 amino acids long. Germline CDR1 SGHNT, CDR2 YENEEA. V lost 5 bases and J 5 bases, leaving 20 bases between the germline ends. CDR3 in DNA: TGTGCCAGCAGCCCTAGGGGGGGGACTACCCGAGATACGCAGTATTTT. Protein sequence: CASSPRGGTTRDTQYF.

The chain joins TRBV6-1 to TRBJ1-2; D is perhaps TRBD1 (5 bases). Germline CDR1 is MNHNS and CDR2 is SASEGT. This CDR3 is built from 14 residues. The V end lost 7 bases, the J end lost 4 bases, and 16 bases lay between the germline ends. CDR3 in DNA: TGTGCCAGCAAGGATACCCGGGGGAGCTATGGCTACACCTTC. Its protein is CASKDTRGSYGYTF.

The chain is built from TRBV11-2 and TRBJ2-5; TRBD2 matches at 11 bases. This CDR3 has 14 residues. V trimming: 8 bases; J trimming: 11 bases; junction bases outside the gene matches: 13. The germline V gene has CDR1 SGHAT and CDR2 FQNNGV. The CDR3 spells CASLPSGGPREQYF. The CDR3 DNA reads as TGTGCCAGCTTACCTAGCGGGGGGCCCCGGGAGCAGTACTTC. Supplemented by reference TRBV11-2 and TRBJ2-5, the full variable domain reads EAGVAQSPRYKIIEKRQSVAFWCNPISGHATLYWYQQILGQGPKLLIQFQNNGVVDDSQLPKDRFSAERLKGVDSTLKIQPAKLEDSAVYLCASLPSGGPREQYFGPGTRLLVL.

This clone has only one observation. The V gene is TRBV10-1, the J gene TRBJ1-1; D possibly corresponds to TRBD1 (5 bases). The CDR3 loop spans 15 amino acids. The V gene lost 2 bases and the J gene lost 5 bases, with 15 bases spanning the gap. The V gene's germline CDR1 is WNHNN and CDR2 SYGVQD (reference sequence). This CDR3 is CASSEKSGGGTEAFF. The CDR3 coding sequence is TGCGCCAGCAGTGAGAAATCGGGGGGTGGGACTGAAGCTTTCTTT.

CDR3 amino acids: CATKGDQPQHF. In nucleotides, the CDR3 is TGTGCCACTAAGGGGGATCAGCCCCAGCATTTT. J is TRBJ1-5 and V is TRBV6-6, with D maybe TRBD1 (6 bases). Looked up from germline, CDR1 is MNHNY and CDR2 is SVGAGI (reference sequence). The germline V and J ends were trimmed by 10 bases and 5 bases, with 9 bases remaining between them. The CDR3 is made up of 11 amino acids.

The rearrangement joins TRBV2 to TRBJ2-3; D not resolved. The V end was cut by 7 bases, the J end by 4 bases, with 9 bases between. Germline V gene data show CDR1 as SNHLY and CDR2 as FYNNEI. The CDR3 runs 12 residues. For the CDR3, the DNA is TGTGCCAGCAAATCAGGCCCAGATACGCAGTATTTT. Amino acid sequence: CASKSGPDTQYF.